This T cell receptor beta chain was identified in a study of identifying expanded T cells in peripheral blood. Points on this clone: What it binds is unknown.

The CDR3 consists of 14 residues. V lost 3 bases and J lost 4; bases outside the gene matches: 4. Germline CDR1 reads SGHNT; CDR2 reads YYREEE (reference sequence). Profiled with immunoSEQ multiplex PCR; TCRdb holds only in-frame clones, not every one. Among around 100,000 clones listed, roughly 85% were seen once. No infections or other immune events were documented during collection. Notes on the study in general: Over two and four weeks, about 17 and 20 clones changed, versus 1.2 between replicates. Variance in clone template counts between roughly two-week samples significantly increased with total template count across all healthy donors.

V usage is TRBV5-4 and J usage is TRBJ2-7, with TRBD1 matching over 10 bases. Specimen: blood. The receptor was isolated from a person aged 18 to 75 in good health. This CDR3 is CASSSGTGVYEQYF. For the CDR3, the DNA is TGTGCCAGCAGCTCCGGGACAGGGGTTTACGAGCAGTACTTC. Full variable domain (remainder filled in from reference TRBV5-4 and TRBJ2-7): ETGVTQSPTHLIKTRGQQVTLRCSSQSGHNTVSWYQQALGQGPQFIFQYYREEENGRGNFPPRFSGLQFPNYSSELNVNALELDDSALYLCASSSGTGVYEQYFGPGTRLTVT.